The rows below give T cell receptor beta chains drawn from one sample of a study of CD8 T cells in ankylosing spondylitis. In TCRdb, the 5' RACE reads were re-called with MiXCR into one record per CDR3 protein. The data contain approximately 540,000 distinct CDR3 sequences, about 13% of them singletons. The sample was blood, either unsorted or a sorted T cell fraction (not recorded which). These receptors all stem from a male donor with ankylosing spondylitis. The CDR3 runs from the conserved cysteine through the conserved F or W. A D gene is named only where the DNA matches it firmly. Not all rows give a size; the values are once, few, many and, for expanded clones, a class.

v_call	clone_size	d_call	j_call	cdr3_nt	cdr3_aa
TRBV15	.	.	TRBJ2-3	TGTGCCACCAGCAGAGATCTGGCGGGACGAACAGATACGCAGTATTTT	CATSRDLAGRTDTQYF
TRBV6-1	.	.	TRBJ1-1	TGTGCCAGCAGTCCCAGGTGGGTGAACACTGAAGCTTTCTTT	CASSPRWVNTEAFF
TRBV7-2	.	TRBD2	TRBJ2-1	TGTGCCAGCAGCCGTCGGCGGGAGGGTTTTGAGCAGTTCTTC	CASSRRREGFEQFF
TRBV3-1	.	TRBD2	TRBJ2-7	TGTGCCAGCAGCTCGTATTCTCTCGGGCTAGCGGGAGTCGAGCAGTACTTC	CASSSYSLGLAGVEQYF
TRBV11-2	.	TRBD2	TRBJ2-1	TGTGCCAGCAGACCTCCGGGACTAGTCGCTAGTGAGCAGTTCTTC	CASRPPGLVASEQFF
TRBV5-1	few	.	TRBJ2-5	TGCGCCAGCAGCTTGGGGGGGACATTTGGCGGAGGGTACCAAGAGACCCAGTACTTC	CASSLGGTFGGGYQETQYF
TRBV2	few	.	TRBJ1-1	TGTGCCAGCAAGGAGTCACCAATAGGAGCTTTCTTT	CASKESPIGAFF
TRBV12-3/TRBV12-4	many	TRBD1	TRBJ2-5	TGTGCCAGCAGTCGACAGGGTCAGGGAGAGACCCAGTACTTC	CASSRQGQGETQYF
TRBV10-2	.	.	TRBJ2-1	TGCGCCAGCACGAGCAGGGCTATGTTCGAGCAGTTCTTC	CASTSRAMFEQFF
TRBV7-9	.	.	TRBJ2-1	TGTGCCAGCAGCTTAGGTACAGGGTTCTCTTACAATGAGCAGTTCTTC	CASSLGTGFSYNEQFF
TRBV24-1	few	.	TRBJ2-1	TGTGCCACCAGTGATTTGGGCGAAACCTACAATGAGCAGTTCTTC	CATSDLGETYNEQFF
TRBV12-3/TRBV12-4	few	TRBD1	TRBJ1-2	TGTGCCAGCCGGGACAGGGGTAGCTATGGCTACACCTTC	CASRDRGSYGYTF
TRBV5-6	few	.	TRBJ2-1	TGTGCCAGCAGCTTGGTTTGGGAAGGCTACAATGAGCAGTTCTTC	CASSLVWEGYNEQFF
TRBV5-1	few	TRBD1	TRBJ1-2	TGCGCCAGCAGAGAAGGACAGGGGTATGGCTACACCTTC	CASREGQGYGYTF
TRBV7-9	few	TRBD2	TRBJ2-1	TGTGCCAGCAGCCCCCCCCAGCCAGCGGGGGGAGGCAATGAGCAGTTCTTC	CASSPPQPAGGGNEQFF
TRBV23-1	.	TRBD2	TRBJ2-3	TGCGCCAGCAGTCAGCCGGGACTAGCGAGAGTATACGATACGCAGTATTTT	CASSQPGLARVYDTQYF
TRBV27	few	.	TRBJ2-3	TGTGCCAGCAGTTTGCTGGGCTTGGGCACAGATACGCAGTATTTT	CASSLLGLGTDTQYF
TRBV3-1	few	TRBD2	TRBJ2-1	TGTGCCAGCAGCCTCGCCGGCACTAGCGGGATAGTCAATGAGCAGTTCTTC	CASSLAGTSGIVNEQFF